This section outlines one T cell receptor (beta chain) sequence together with its context. This sample is drawn from a study of blood T cell repertoires in COVID-19. This table comes from immunoSEQ multiplex PCR, and its TCRdb copy is limited to in-frame clones, with some not included. This sample has almost 55,000 clones, with approximately 90% found just once. With 5 bases removed from V and 5 bases from J, the gap between germline ends came to 16 bases. This CDR3 comprises 15 residues. CDR1 and CDR2 from the germline V gene are SGHVS and FQNEAQ. The clonotype originates from a middle-aged woman with active COVID-19. V and J are TRBV7-8 and TRBJ1-5; D call uncertain. Source material: peripheral blood. The CDR3 sequence is CASSPRLYRDQPQHF. Here the CDR3 DNA reads TGTGCCAGCAGCCCCAGGCTCTATCGAGATCAGCCCCAGCATTTT.